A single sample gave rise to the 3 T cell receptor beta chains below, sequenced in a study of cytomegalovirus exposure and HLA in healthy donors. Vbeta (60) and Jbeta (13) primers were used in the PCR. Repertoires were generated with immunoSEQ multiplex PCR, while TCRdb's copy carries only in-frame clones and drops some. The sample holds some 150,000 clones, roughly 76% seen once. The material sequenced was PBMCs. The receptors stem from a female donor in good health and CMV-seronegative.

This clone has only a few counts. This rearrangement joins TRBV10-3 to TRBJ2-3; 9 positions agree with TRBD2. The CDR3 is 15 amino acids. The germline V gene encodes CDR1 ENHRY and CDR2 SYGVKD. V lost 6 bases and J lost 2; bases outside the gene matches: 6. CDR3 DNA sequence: TGTGCCATCAGGAAAACTAGCGGGTCCACAGATACGCAGTATTTT. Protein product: CAIRKTSGSTDTQYF.

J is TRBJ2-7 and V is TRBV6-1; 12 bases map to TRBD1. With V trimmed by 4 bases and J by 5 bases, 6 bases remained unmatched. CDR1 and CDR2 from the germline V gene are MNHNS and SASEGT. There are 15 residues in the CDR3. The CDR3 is CASSAGQGAFDEQYF. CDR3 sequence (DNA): TGTGCCAGCAGTGCGGGACAGGGGGCATTCGACGAGCAGTACTTC.

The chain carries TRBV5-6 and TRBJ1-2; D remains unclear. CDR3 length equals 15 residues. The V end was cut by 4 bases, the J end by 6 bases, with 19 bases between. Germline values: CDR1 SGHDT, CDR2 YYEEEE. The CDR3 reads CASSMGFEGWDGYTF. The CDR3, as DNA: TGTGCCAGCAGCATGGGATTTGAGGGATGGGATGGCTACACCTTC. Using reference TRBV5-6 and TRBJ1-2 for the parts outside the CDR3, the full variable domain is DAGVTQSPTHLIKTRGQQVTLRCSPKSGHDTVSWYQQALGQGPQFIFQYYEEEERQRGNFPDRFSGHQFPNYSSELNVNALLLGDSALYLCASSMGFEGWDGYTFGSGTRLTVV.